This TCR beta chain was recorded in a study of blood T cell repertoires in COVID-19. Study information: From T cells, B-cell-depleted T cells, or PBMCs came the material, which was cDNA or gDNA.

The data were produced by immunoSEQ multiplex PCR, yet TCRdb's version contains in-frame clones alone and is incomplete. The sample yields approximately 150,000 clones, about nine tenths seen once. The CDR3 contains 16 residues. Germline CDR1 MGHDK, CDR2 SYGVNS. V lost 0 bases, J lost 0 bases, and 11 bases lay in between. The receptor's source is a woman aged 55-69 years with active or convalescent COVID-19. The sample comprised peripheral blood. V gene TRBV25-1 combines with J gene TRBJ1-2, with D maybe TRBD1 (5 bases). CDR3 DNA: TGTGCCAGCAGTGAATACGTCGGGGGAGCTAACTATGGCTACACCTTC. Residues: CASSEYVGGANYGYTF.